These 25 T cell receptor beta chains originate from one sample sequenced in a study of T cell responses to AZD1222 COVID-19 vaccine. Generated by immunoSEQ multiplex PCR, the TCRdb table keeps only in-frame clones and is missing some. This sample has roughly 80,000 clones, with 82% found just once. Sequenced material: peripheral blood, taken on day 0 of AZD1222 vaccination. These TCRs come from an adult in good health.

The chain has TRBV4-1 and TRBJ2-1; TRBD2 matches 12 bases. The CDR3 runs 19 residues. Per the germline V gene, CDR1 is MGHRA and CDR2 is YSYEKL. V shed 1 base, J shed 0 bases, and the junction held 7 bases outside the gene matches. The DNA of the CDR3 is TGCGCCAGCAGCCAAGTAGGCACTAGCGGGGGGCGCTCCTACAATGAGCAGTTCTTC. It is translated as CASSQVGTSGGRSYNEQFF.

The V gene is TRBV27, the J gene TRBJ2-1; D unclear. This CDR3 is built from 11 residues. From germline, CDR1 is MNHEY and CDR2 SMNVEV (reference sequence). V was clipped by 3 bases and J by 6 bases, with 3 bases between them. The CDR3 loop is CASSLSNEQFF. CDR3 bases: TGTGCCAGCAGTTTGAGCAATGAGCAGTTCTTC.

The count of this clone is one. The V gene is TRBV4-3, the J gene TRBJ2-1; D tentatively reads TRBD1 or TRBD2 (5 bases each). With 4 bases removed from V and 0 bases from J, the gap between germline ends came to 13 bases. The V gene's germline CDR1 is LGHNA and CDR2 YSLEER. The CDR3 sequence is 16 residues long. The CDR3 DNA reads as TGCGCCAGCAGCCCCGGGGCGAAAAGCTCCTACAATGAGCAGTTCTTC. Protein sequence: CASSPGAKSSYNEQFF.

The V and J genes are TRBV18 and TRBJ2-1; the match to TRBD2 covers 8 bases. The junction had 4 bases not matched to a gene; V was cut back by 10 bases and J by 5 bases. Germline CDR1 is KGHSH and CDR2 is LQKENI. The CDR3 length is 12 residues. CDR3 region: CATRGGNNEQFF. DNA for the CDR3: TGTGCCACCCGGGGGGGGAACAATGAGCAGTTCTTC.

This clone showed up just once. This chain connects TRBV30 to TRBJ1-3; TRBD1 might be the D (6 bases). Per the germline V gene, CDR1 is GTSNPN and CDR2 is SVGIG (reference sequence). V was clipped by 2 bases and J by 4 bases, with 21 bases between them. The CDR3 is 17 residues long. Written as DNA, the CDR3 is TGTGCCTGGAGTACCGAGGGGGGGTCATTCTCCGGAAACACCATATATTTT. It translates to CAWSTEGGSFSGNTIYF.

This clone appeared a few times. This sequence joins TRBV11-3 and TRBJ2-2; D uncertain. Per the germline V gene, CDR1 is SGHNT and CDR2 is YENEEA. Trimming stripped 6 bases from V and 10 bases from J, with 15 bases between. CDR3 length equals 13 residues. In DNA form, the CDR3 reads TGTGCCAGCAGTTATGGACCCCTCCAGGAGCTGTTTTTT. This sequence encodes CASSYGPLQELFF.

The chain has TRBV6-5 and TRBJ1-6; 7 bases align to TRBD1. The CDR3 sequence is 15 residues long. J lost 3 bases, V lost 7 bases, and 6 bases had no gene match. The V gene's germline CDR1 is MNHEY and CDR2 SVGAGI. CDR3 sequence: CASKTRQGYNSPLHF. CDR3 sequence (DNA): TGTGCCAGCAAGACAAGACAGGGCTATAATTCACCCCTCCACTTT.

About this clone: This CDR3 is also generated by other DNA sequences in the sample. The chain recombines TRBV19 with TRBJ1-2; a weak D match, TRBD1 (6 bases). V was cut by 5 bases and J by 2 bases, with 9 bases left in between. The germline CDR1 and CDR2 sequences are LNHDA and SQIVND (reference sequence). This CDR3 region has 13 residues. Written as DNA, the CDR3 is TGTGCCAGTAGTCCCCAGGGGAACTATGGCTACACCTTC. It codes for CASSPQGNYGYTF.

The chain links TRBV7-8 to TRBJ1-6; TRBD1 matches at 10 bases. CDR3 length: 14 amino acids. Germline CDR1 is SGHVS and CDR2 is FQNEAQ. V shed 5 bases, J shed 9 bases, and the junction held 4 bases outside the gene matches. This CDR3 reads CASSPRDRGSPLHF. DNA for the CDR3: TGTGCCAGCAGCCCCCGGGACAGGGGTTCACCCCTCCACTTT.

The chain couples TRBV2 to TRBJ2-2, with 8 bases aligning to TRBD1. The CDR3 covers 15 residues. Germline CDR1 reads SNHLY; CDR2 reads FYNNEI. After removal of 6 bases from V and 4 bases from J, the junction contained 7 bases not matched to a gene. CDR3 sequence: CASRTGTGVTGELFF. Here the CDR3 DNA reads TGTGCCAGCAGGACCGGGACAGGTGTCACCGGGGAGCTGTTTTTT.

CDR3 DNA: TGTGCCAGCCTTCCGGGACGGAGGGGCTCCTATAATTCACCCCTCCACTTT. Its translation: CASLPGRRGSYNSPLHF. The genes are TRBV5-8 and TRBJ1-6, with D possibly being TRBD1 (5 bases). The CDR3 loop spans 17 amino acids. The germline CDR1 and CDR2 sequences are SGHTS and YDEGEE. V lost 7 bases to trimming and J lost 0 bases, with 17 bases between them.

CDR3 in amino acids: CASSLALGLFDEQYF. The CDR3 DNA is TGTGCCAGCAGCTTAGCGTTGGGGTTATTCGACGAGCAGTACTTC. V usage is TRBV7-2 and J usage is TRBJ2-7; no firm D call. The V and J ends lost 0 bases and 5 bases respectively, with 14 bases between them. CDR3 length: 15 residues. Germline CDR1 reads SGHTA; CDR2 reads FQGNSA. Combining the CDR3 with reference TRBV7-2 and TRBJ2-7 gives the whole variable domain GAGVSQSPSNKVTEKGKDVELRCDPISGHTALYWYRQSLGQGLEFLIYFQGNSAPDKSGLPSDRFSAERTGGSVSTLTIQRTQQEDSAVYLCASSLALGLFDEQYFGPGTRLTVT.

This chain links TRBV2 with TRBJ1-1; D is undetermined. This CDR3 region has 14 residues. Trimming pared 3 bases from V and 6 bases from J, leaving 14 bases between. Germline V gene data show CDR1 as SNHLY and CDR2 as FYNNEI. CDR3 amino acids: CASSELVQPSEAFF. Written as DNA, the CDR3 is TGTGCCAGCAGTGAGTTGGTCCAGCCTTCTGAAGCTTTCTTT. Full variable domain (remainder filled in from reference TRBV2 and TRBJ1-1): EPEVTQTPSHQVTQMGQEVILRCVPISNHLYFYWYRQILGQKVEFLVSFYNNEISEKSEIFDDQFSVERPDGSNFTLKIRSTKLEDSAMYFCASSELVQPSEAFFGQGTRLTVV.

This clone has more than one count but fewer than ten. The chain employs TRBV4-3 and TRBJ2-7; 9 nucleotides agree with TRBD1. The germline gives CDR1 LGHNA, CDR2 YSLEER. The J segment lost 5 bases and the V segment lost 1 base, leaving 9 bases of the junction unmatched. The CDR3 has 16 residues. DNA for the CDR3: TGCGCCAGCAGCCAAGGGGGAGGGACAGGGAGTAACGAGCAGTACTTC. Amino acid sequence: CASSQGGGTGSNEQYF.

The gene calls are TRBV19 and TRBJ2-7; D could derive from TRBD1 or TRBD2 (5 bases each). The V gene's germline CDR1 is LNHDA and CDR2 SQIVND (reference sequence). The length of the CDR3 is 15 residues. V was clipped by 5 bases and J by 6 bases, with 20 bases between them. The CDR3 DNA sequence: TGTGCCAGTAGTCCCCATGTGTCGGGACCCAGCGAGCAGTACTTC. Amino acid sequence: CASSPHVSGPSEQYF.

The rearrangement uses TRBV5-8 and TRBJ2-7, with a weak D call TRBD2 (6 bases). V was cut by 9 bases and J by 1 base, with 20 bases left in between. Germline CDR1 SGHTS, CDR2 YDEGEE. The CDR3 covers 15 residues. CDR3 bases: TGTGCCACGGGGTGGGGACTGTCGAAATCCTACGAGCAGTACTTC. Its protein is CATGWGLSKSYEQYF.

The rearrangement joins TRBV4-2 to TRBJ2-7; 7 bases are shared with TRBD1. This CDR3 contains 15 residues. Germline-derived CDR1 and CDR2 are LGHNA and YNFKEQ. V shed 0 bases, J shed 3 bases, and the junction held 5 bases outside the gene matches. CDR3 nucleotides: TGTGCCAGCAGCCAAGAAGCACAGGGGAACTACGAGCAGTACTTC. It yields the protein CASSQEAQGNYEQYF.

The rearrangement links TRBV6-2 or TRBV6-3 to TRBJ2-7; 11 bases agree with TRBD2. The V segment lost 2 bases and the J segment 2 bases; nucleotides outside the gene matches: 20. Germline V lookup: CDR1 MNHEY, CDR2 SVGEGT. The CDR3 sequence is 21 residues long. The CDR3 region has the DNA TGTGCCAGCAGTTACACCCAACTAATGACAGGAACTAGCGGGAGACCCTACGAGCAGTACTTC. Encoded protein: CASSYTQLMTGTSGRPYEQYF.

The chain recombines TRBV1 with TRBJ2-1; TRBD2 is the table's D call, not checked against the DNA. TRBV1 is flagged as a pseudogene. The CDR3 contains 16 residues. CDR3 sequence reads: CTSSQPRGTPYNEQFF. DNA for the CDR3: TGCACCAGCAGCCAACCCCGCGGGACCCCCTACAATGAGCAGTTCTTC.

This clone was counted between two and nine times. This chain joins TRBV6-5 and TRBJ1-6; D gene uncertain. Looked up from germline, CDR1 is MNHEY and CDR2 is SVGAGI. The ends were cut back, 4 bases at V and 7 bases at J, with 5 bases in the middle. The CDR3 covers 12 residues. This CDR3 reads CASSSRNSPLHF. For the CDR3, the DNA is TGTGCCAGCAGTTCGAGGAATTCACCCCTCCACTTT.

This rearrangement joins TRBV4-1 to TRBJ1-2, with D possibly TRBD1 on 6 matching bases. Germline assignment: CDR1 MGHRA and CDR2 YSYEKL. CDR3 length equals 16 residues. Trimming removed 5 bases at V and 1 base at J, with 17 bases between. CDR3 sequence: CASSSLGGAHNYGYTF. The CDR3 DNA reads as TGCGCCAGCAGCTCCCTCGGGGGGGCGCATAACTATGGCTACACCTTC.

The rearrangement links TRBV4-3 to TRBJ1-1; no firm D call. CDR3 length: 15 amino acids. Germline V gives CDR1 LGHNA, CDR2 YSLEER. Trimming shortened V by 0 bases and J by 6 bases, and 14 bases separated the two germline ends. The DNA of the CDR3 is TGCGCCAGCAGCCAAGAGATTGAGGCCGACGCTGAAGCTTTCTTT. Translating gives CASSQEIEADAEAFF.

The chain recombines TRBV6-2 or TRBV6-3 with TRBJ1-5; D unclear. Trimming shortened V by 4 bases and J by 6 bases, and 16 bases separated the two germline ends. The CDR3 is made up of 15 amino acids. Per the germline V gene, CDR1 is MNHEY and CDR2 is SVGEGT. The CDR3 DNA reads TGTGCCAGCAGTTTCCCCCAAACGAAGAGTCAGCCCCAGCATTTT. Translated, it gives CASSFPQTKSQPQHF.

The V gene is TRBV16, the J gene TRBJ1-2; no clear D. V dropped 0 bases and J dropped 3 bases, with 5 bases sitting between them. Looked up from germline, CDR1 is KGHSY and CDR2 is FQNENV. CDR3 length: 13 residues. The DNA of the CDR3 is TGTGCCAGCAGCCAATCAGCAGACTATGGCTACACCTTC. Translating it yields CASSQSADYGYTF.

The rearrangement uses TRBV7-2 and TRBJ2-3, with 8 bases lining up with TRBD2. With V trimmed by 5 bases and J by 0 bases, 1 base remained unmatched. This CDR3 has 14 residues. CDR1 is SGHTA, CDR2 FQGNSA, per germline. CDR3 bases: TGTGCCAGCAGCCGGGGGGGGAGCACAGATACGCAGTATTTT. Its translation is CASSRGGSTDTQYF.